Here is one T cell receptor (beta chain) with its context. For repertoire sequencing, the TCR beta CDR3 regions were amplified from RNA transcripts. The library came from an HTBI-primed first-round RT-PCR and a second-round multiplex PCR. TCRdb redid the calling of the multiplex PCR reads with MiXCR, one entry per CDR3 protein. The data show 200,000 to 250,000 distinct CDR3 sequences, less than 55% seen once. These data are taken from a study of Graves' ophthalmopathy and Graves' hyperthyroidism. CDR3 size: 13 residues. V lost 6 bases and J 3 bases, leaving 12 bases between the germline ends. Germline-derived CDR1 and CDR2 are DFQATT and SNEGSKA (reference sequence).

The TCR sequence derives from an adult man with Graves' ophthalmopathy. The rearrangement uses TRBV20-1 and TRBJ1-3; no clear D. Sequencing input: peripheral blood. The CDR3: CSARMRGGNTIYF. In nucleotides, the CDR3 is TGCAGTGCCAGGATGCGGGGTGGAAACACCATATATTTT.